Presented here are 7 T cell receptor beta chains from one specimen sequenced in a study of blood T cell repertoires in COVID-19. TCRdb's copy holds only in-frame clones and misses some; the assay was immunoSEQ multiplex PCR. The sample holds roughly 180,000 clones, about four fifths seen once. The sequenced sample consisted of PBMCs or T cells enriched from blood (not recorded which). The receptors shown here come from a man between 60 and 75 years old who had recovered from COVID-19.

The rearrangement links TRBV7-9 to TRBJ2-7; D unclear. Germline loops: CDR1 SEHNR, CDR2 FQNEAQ (reference sequence). V shed 3 bases and J shed 1 base, with 13 bases lying between them. The CDR3 totals 15 residues. For the CDR3, the DNA is TGTGCCAGCAGCTTTCTAGGCCCCGGGTCCTACGAGCAGTACTTC. The encoded protein is CASSFLGPGSYEQYF.

V is TRBV10-3 and J is TRBJ1-5; TRBD1 aligns across 8 bases. The CDR3 spans 17 residues. With 0 bases clipped from V and 3 bases from J, the junction kept 7 bases outside the gene matches. The V gene's germline CDR1 is ENHRY and CDR2 SYGVKD. The DNA of the CDR3 is TGTGCCATCAGTGAGTCTTTCAGGACAGGGCACAATCAGCCCCAGCATTTT. The encoded protein is CAISESFRTGHNQPQHF.

CDR3 region: CASSSFRTGGTGELFF. The CDR3 nucleotides are TGTGCCAGCAGCTCCTTTCGGACAGGGGGCACCGGGGAGCTGTTTTTT. V and J are TRBV5-4 and TRBJ2-2, with 10 bases identical to TRBD1. This CDR3 region has 16 residues. With 3 bases clipped from V and 4 bases from J, the junction kept 6 bases outside the gene matches. Germline-derived CDR1 and CDR2 are SGHNT and YYREEE (reference sequence).

The chain links TRBV30 to TRBJ1-6; 7 positions agree with TRBD1. The CDR3 is 13 amino acids. The J segment lost 12 bases and the V segment lost 6 bases, leaving 11 bases of the junction unmatched. Germline V gene lookup returns CDR1 GTSNPN and CDR2 SVGIG (reference sequence). CDR3 DNA sequence: TGTGCCTGTACGGGACAGTCCTTTCAACCCCTCCACTTT. Translated, it gives CACTGQSFQPLHF.

The chain links TRBV5-6 to TRBJ1-5, with D possibly TRBD1 on 5 matching bases. Germline V gene data show CDR1 as SGHDT and CDR2 as YYEEEE. There are 16 residues in the CDR3. V was shortened by 3 bases and J by 0 bases, with 13 bases between the two germline ends. This chain's CDR3 is CASSSGRGASNQPQHF. The CDR3 DNA sequence: TGTGCCAGCAGCTCGGGGCGCGGGGCTAGCAATCAGCCCCAGCATTTT.

This clone is a singleton in its sample. The CDR3 sequence: CSGSGYYGYTF. The CDR3 coding sequence is TGCAGCGGGTCAGGGTACTATGGCTACACCTTC. The rearrangement joins TRBV29-1 to TRBJ1-2; D possibly corresponds to TRBD1 (5 bases). Germline CDR1 is SQVTM and CDR2 is ANQGSEA. V shed 7 bases and J shed 3 bases, with 9 bases lying between them. The CDR3 has 11 amino acids. Drawing the rest from reference TRBV29-1 and TRBJ1-2, the complete variable domain is SAVISQKPSRDICQRGTSLTIQCQVDSQVTMMFWYRQQPGQSLTLIATANQGSEATYESGFVIDKFPISRPNLTFSTLTVSNMSPEDSSIYLCSGSGYYGYTFGSGTRLTVV.

This clone was recorded a few times. The chain couples TRBV9 to TRBJ1-2; D is undetermined. In germline, CDR1 is SGDLS, CDR2 YYNGEE. V was clipped by 0 bases and J by 0 bases, with 15 bases between them. The CDR3 sequence is 17 residues long. CDR3 bases: TGTGCCAGCAGCGTAGAAGCGGGTGGCAGACCTAACTATGGCTACACCTTC. Its protein is CASSVEAGGRPNYGYTF.